This TCR beta chain was profiled in a study of blood T cells in healthy people across ages. This CDR3 comprises 15 residues. Trimming removed 5 bases from V and 2 bases from J; junction bases left unmatched: 8. The germline V gene encodes CDR1 SEHNR and CDR2 FQNEAQ (reference sequence). A second PCR, run for about 7 to 11 cycles, used a sample-barcoded 5' primer plus a J-beta primer mix. Via MiXCR, TCRdb re-called the 5' RACE reads, giving one row per CDR3 protein. Among hundreds of thousands of distinct CDR3 sequences listed, 24% were seen once. The same sample was also used in a study of T cells of mothers and their children. Per that paper: Normalized overlap was always slightly, never significantly, higher in related than unrelated mother-child pairs.

The sequence was collected from a boy under 18 in good health. The sample consisted of blood. This chain joins TRBV7-9 and TRBJ1-1; 7 bases map to TRBD1. The CDR3 coding sequence is TGTGCCAGCAGCCGCACCGGACAGGTCAACACTGAAGCTTTCTTT. Translating gives CASSRTGQVNTEAFF.